A single sample is the source of the 19 T cell receptor beta chains below, sequenced in a study of cytomegalovirus exposure and HLA in healthy donors. PCR primers comprised 60 Vbeta and 13 Jbeta primers. Clones were read by immunoSEQ multiplex PCR, and TCRdb kept only the in-frame ones, dropping some. The sample gives approximately 150,000 clones, under 80% of which show up once; about 2.5% is in the top ten. The material sequenced was PBMCs. The receptors were gathered from a human donor in good health.

The gene calls are TRBV10-1 and TRBJ2-2; D unclear. V gave up 0 bases and J gave up 4 bases, with 3 bases separating them. Germline CDR1 is WNHNN and CDR2 is SYGVQD (reference sequence). This CDR3 has 13 amino acids. CDR3 in DNA: TGCGCCAGCAGTGAGTCGAGCACCGGGGAGCTGTTTTTT. Amino acid sequence: CASSESSTGELFF.

The table lists this clone with a few counts. V usage is TRBV7-2 and J usage is TRBJ1-1; D not certain. The CDR3 has 14 residues. Trimming left V 5 bases short and J 0 bases short, with 10 bases between. The V gene's germline CDR1 is SGHTA and CDR2 FQGNSA. This chain's CDR3 is CASSRLSVNTEAFF. The DNA of the CDR3 is TGTGCCAGCAGCCGTCTGTCAGTGAACACTGAAGCTTTCTTT.

Only one count was recorded for this clone. The chain joins TRBV19 to TRBJ2-3; 7 nucleotides match TRBD1. This CDR3 comprises 17 residues. The V and J ends lost 7 bases and 0 bases, in that order; junction bases with no gene match: 13. Germline V gives CDR1 LNHDA, CDR2 SQIVND (reference sequence). In DNA form, the CDR3 reads TGTGCCAGTACCCTCGGGACAGACATGACTAGCACAGATACGCAGTATTTT. It is translated as CASTLGTDMTSTDTQYF.

This clone has a handful of counts. V usage is TRBV25-1 and J usage is TRBJ1-5; 8 bases fit TRBD1. The CDR3 length is 14 residues. The V segment lost 3 bases and the J segment 5 bases; nucleotides outside the gene matches: 3. Germline V gene lookup returns CDR1 MGHDK and CDR2 SYGVNS. The CDR3 protein is CASSDPGGHQPQHF. CDR3 DNA: TGTGCCAGCAGTGACCCAGGGGGCCATCAGCCCCAGCATTTT. Combining the CDR3 with reference TRBV25-1 and TRBJ1-5 gives the whole variable domain EADIYQTPRYLVIGTGKKITLECSQTMGHDKMYWYQQDPGMELHLIHYSYGVNSTEKGDLSSESTVSRIRTEHFPLTLESARPSHTSQYLCASSDPGGHQPQHFGDGTRLSIL.

The gene calls are TRBV5-4 and TRBJ2-7; TRBD1 is a possible D gene (6 bases). The CDR3 loop spans 13 amino acids. Germline assignment: CDR1 SGHNT and CDR2 YYREEE (reference sequence). V lost 2 bases, J lost 2 bases, and 8 bases lay in between. The CDR3 sequence is CASSFKGAYEQYF. CDR3 DNA sequence: TGTGCCAGCAGCTTTAAGGGGGCCTACGAGCAGTACTTC.

The chain carries TRBV29-1 and TRBJ2-5; D unresolved. The V gene's germline CDR1 is SQVTM and CDR2 ANQGSEA. The CDR3 has 14 amino acids. V was trimmed by 3 bases and J by 0 bases, leaving 11 bases between them. In DNA, the CDR3 is TGCAGCGTTGAGGGCAGCCAGTACCAAGAGACCCAGTACTTC. It yields the protein CSVEGSQYQETQYF.

CDR3 sequence: CASSLPGNEQFF. CDR3 coding DNA: TGTGCCAGCAGTCTCCCGGGCAATGAGCAGTTCTTC. The chain joins TRBV11-2 to TRBJ2-1; unclear D gene. Trimming removed 6 bases at V and 6 bases at J, with 9 bases between. In germline, CDR1 is SGHAT, CDR2 FQNNGV. CDR3 length: 12 amino acids.

This clone was detected a few times. The CDR3 coding sequence is TGTGCCAGCAGCTGGACAGGGAGGCTCTCCTACGAGCAGTACTTC. Translated, it gives CASSWTGRLSYEQYF. The genes are TRBV6-4 and TRBJ2-7; 8 bases fit TRBD1. The CDR3 consists of 15 residues. The germline CDR1 and CDR2 sequences are MRHNA and SNTAGT. Trimming removed 6 bases from V and 0 bases from J; junction bases left unmatched: 7.

DNA of the CDR3: TGTGCCAGCAGCTTTTATCTTGGCGGCTCGGAGGGCAATCAGCCCCAGCATTTT. Amino acids: CASSFYLGGSEGNQPQHF. The genes are TRBV7-9 and TRBJ1-5; D call uncertain. The CDR3 has 18 residues. Trimming left V 3 bases short and J 2 bases short, with 20 bases between. Germline lookup yields CDR1 SEHNR and CDR2 FQNEAQ (reference sequence).

The rearrangement uses TRBV5-1 and TRBJ1-1; 9 nucleotides line up with TRBD1. Germline V gene sequence: CDR1 SGHRS, CDR2 YFSETQ. J lost 11 bases, V lost 4 bases, and 12 bases had no gene match. CDR3 length equals 14 residues. The CDR3 DNA is TGCGCCAGCAGCCCCGCCGGGGACAGGGAATTGGCTTTCTTT. Translation: CASSPAGDRELAFF.

This clone has only a few counts. This chain joins TRBV6-6 and TRBJ1-6; no clear D gene. Trimming shortened V by 5 bases and J by 7 bases, and 15 bases separated the two germline ends. Germline CDR1 MNHNY, CDR2 SVGAGI (reference sequence). The CDR3 consists of 15 residues. The CDR3 DNA is TGTGCCAGCAGTCTAAGGAGGCCCGCCAATTCACCCCTCCACTTT. Translated, it gives CASSLRRPANSPLHF.

This chain joins TRBV5-6 and TRBJ1-4; possible D gene TRBD1, 5 bases. The CDR3 sequence is 14 residues long. Trimming cost V 0 bases and J 7 bases, with 10 bases left between them. Germline V gene lookup returns CDR1 SGHDT and CDR2 YYEEEE. The CDR3 protein is CASSLAQVSEKLFF. Written as DNA, the CDR3 is TGTGCCAGCAGCTTGGCACAGGTGTCTGAAAAACTGTTTTTT.

V usage is TRBV4-1 and J usage is TRBJ2-7; 12 bases agree with TRBD2. Germline CDR1 is MGHRA and CDR2 is YSYEKL. CDR3 size: 16 residues. With 3 bases clipped from V and 6 bases from J, the junction kept 9 bases outside the gene matches. CDR3 residues: CASSQERLAGAVEQYF. In DNA, the CDR3 is TGCGCCAGCAGCCAGGAAAGACTAGCGGGGGCCGTCGAGCAGTACTTC.

The gene calls are TRBV5-1 and TRBJ1-2, with 7 bases matching TRBD1. The junction had 6 bases not matched to a gene; V was cut back by 2 bases and J by 8 bases. The CDR3 is 13 amino acids. From germline, CDR1 is SGHRS and CDR2 YFSETQ. The CDR3 reads CASSFRWTGGYTF. The CDR3 nucleotides read TGCGCCAGCAGCTTTCGGTGGACAGGAGGCTACACCTTC.

The chain joins TRBV6-1 to TRBJ2-7; 14 positions agree with TRBD2. J gave up 6 bases and V 5 bases, and 6 bases lay outside the gene matches. Germline V lookup: CDR1 MNHNS, CDR2 SASEGT. This CDR3 contains 15 residues. The CDR3 region is CASSSRLAGGGEQYF. The CDR3 DNA is TGTGCCAGCAGTTCCCGACTAGCGGGGGGGGGCGAGCAGTACTTC.

The V gene is TRBV9, the J gene TRBJ2-3; 13 positions match TRBD2. Germline CDR1 is SGDLS and CDR2 is YYNGEE. V trimming: 3 bases; J trimming: 9 bases; junction bases outside the gene matches: 10. The length of the CDR3 is 16 residues. The CDR3 DNA reads TGTGCCAGCAGCGCAAGGACTAGCGGGGGAACTGGGACGCAGTATTTT. Translation gives CASSARTSGGTGTQYF.

The chain combines TRBV7-9 with TRBJ1-6; 8 bases match TRBD1. Germline CDR1 is SEHNR and CDR2 is FQNEAQ (reference sequence). The CDR3 covers 17 residues. The J segment lost 10 bases and the V segment lost 1 base, leaving 12 bases of the junction unmatched. The CDR3 loop reads CASSLGSPGQGGSPLHF. The CDR3 nucleotides read TGTGCCAGCAGCTTAGGATCTCCCGGACAGGGTGGATCACCCCTCCACTTT. Variable domain in full (rest from reference TRBV7-9 and TRBJ1-6): DTGVSQNPRHKITKRGQNVTFRCDPISEHNRLYWYRQTLGQGPEFLTYFQNEAQLEKSRLLSDRFSAERPKGSFSTLEIQRTEQGDSAMYLCASSLGSPGQGGSPLHFGNGTRLTVT.

This clone occurred once. The chain carries TRBV18 and TRBJ2-2; D possibly corresponds to TRBD1 (5 bases). The CDR3 consists of 16 residues. The ends were cut back, 2 bases at V and 4 bases at J, with 14 bases in the middle. CDR1 and CDR2 from the germline V gene are KGHSH and LQKENI. Here the CDR3 DNA reads TGTGCCAGCTCACCAAGGGAACAGGTCGGCACCGGGGAGCTGTTTTTT. Translating it yields CASSPREQVGTGELFF.

This rearrangement joins TRBV27 to TRBJ2-3, with 13 bases matching TRBD2. After removal of 5 bases from V and 4 bases from J, the junction contained 3 bases not matched to a gene. The CDR3 is made up of 15 amino acids. Germline V CDR1 and CDR2: MNHEY, SMNVEV (reference sequence). The CDR3 bases are TGTGCCAGCAGTGGACTAGCGGGGGTGTCAGATACGCAGTATTTT. Protein product: CASSGLAGVSDTQYF.